The clone carrying this TCR beta chain was counted a few times. Its target is unknown. The sample comes from a study of early T cells in non-severe SARS-CoV-2 infection. Study summary: Unsorted whole blood bulk RNA was sequenced, with unpaired chains.

As part of library construction, unique molecular identifiers were attached to individual cDNA molecules. Each CDR3 protein gets one entry after TCRdb re-called the 5' RACE reads with MiXCR. The table has tens of thousands of distinct CDR3 sequences, around 12% seen once. Trimming cost V 2 bases and J 2 bases, with 8 bases left between them. This CDR3 has 13 amino acids. CDR1 and CDR2 from the germline V gene are SGDLS and YYNGEE. Study findings and constraints: Database matching using VDJdb favored anti-spike CD8 responses, with private and CD4 specificities left missing.

This chain uses TRBV9 with TRBJ2-7; D not resolved. The source is an adult who was a healthcare worker with PCR-confirmed SARS-CoV-2 infection or an uninfected control (not recorded which). The sequenced sample was whole blood. CDR3 DNA sequence: TGTGCCAGCAGCGTCGGCCCGACCTACGAGCAGTACTTC. Its protein product is CASSVGPTYEQYF.